This section outlines one T cell receptor beta chain sequence together with its context. Its specificity is unknown. These data belong to a study of T cell responses to AZD1222 COVID-19 vaccine. Overall study: Second doses that came at about 4 or about 12 weeks were put together. Study-wide findings and caveats: Vaccine-associated CD4 TCRs ranged over spike, dominating at 160-218 and 743-854.

Sequencing was performed with immunoSEQ multiplex PCR; in TCRdb, only in-frame clones are kept and a portion is missing. The sample holds more than 120,000 clones, just over 90% seen once. This CDR3 is built from 13 residues. Trimming removed 7 bases from V and 6 bases from J; junction bases left unmatched: 6. The germline V gene has CDR1 MNHEY and CDR2 SVGAGI. The sequence was collected from an adult in good health. The input for sequencing was peripheral blood, taken on day 0 of AZD1222 vaccination. The chain uses TRBV6-5 and TRBJ1-5; 7 positions agree with TRBD1. The CDR3 loop is CASTQGLSQPQHF. The CDR3, as DNA: TGTGCCAGCACACAGGGGCTTAGTCAGCCCCAGCATTTT.